The 18 T cell receptor beta chains listed next were all sequenced from one sample in a study of neoadjuvant anti-PD-1 for oral cavity cancer. Here immunoSEQ multiplex PCR was the method, and the copy in TCRdb shows in-frame clones only, minus some. The data contain 8,000 or so clones, 62% of them singletons. Time point here: after neoadjuvant nivolumab, at surgical resection. The material was PBMCs, obtained after nivolumab (anti-PD-1) treatment. The source is a person between 35 and 79 years old with oral cavity squamous cell carcinoma.

The CDR3 loop is CASSSPPSAHNEQFF. CDR3 bases: TGTGCCAGCAGCTCCCCACCCTCGGCTCACAATGAGCAGTTCTTC. V gene TRBV7-6 combines with J gene TRBJ2-1; D not certain. The CDR3 has 15 residues. Trimming cost V 4 bases and J 5 bases, with 15 bases left between them. CDR1 SGHVS and CDR2 FNYEAQ come from the germline V gene.

The gene calls are TRBV6-4 and TRBJ2-3; 10 bases are a match to TRBD2. Germline V gene sequence: CDR1 MRHNA, CDR2 SNTAGT. The V segment lost 2 bases and the J segment 3 bases; nucleotides outside the gene matches: 5. This CDR3 has 16 amino acids. The CDR3 loop reads CASSDGPSGGTDTQYF. The CDR3 DNA reads as TGTGCCAGCAGTGACGGGCCTAGCGGGGGAACAGATACGCAGTATTTT.

This clone was counted a single time. The gene calls are TRBV5-1 and TRBJ2-2, with 8 nucleotides matching TRBD1. From germline, CDR1 is SGHRS and CDR2 YFSETQ. The CDR3 spans 17 residues. Trimming cost V 6 bases and J 1 base; bases outside gene matches: 11. The CDR3 loop is CASTEYPGQGNTGELFF. CDR3 sequence (DNA): TGCGCCAGCACGGAATACCCTGGACAGGGGAACACCGGGGAGCTGTTTTTT.

This rearrangement joins TRBV6-1 to TRBJ1-2, with D hard to call. Germline assignment: CDR1 MNHNS and CDR2 SASEGT. This CDR3 region has 9 residues. V was cut by 4 bases and J by 7 bases, with 1 base left in between. Here the CDR3 DNA reads TGTGCCAGCAGTGGTGGCTACACCTTC. Amino acids: CASSGGYTF.

The J gene is TRBJ2-7, the V gene TRBV10-2, with D perhaps TRBD2 (5 bases). Germline V gene sequence: CDR1 WSHSY, CDR2 SAAADI. This CDR3 is 14 amino acids long. Between the trimmed V and J ends, which lost 4 bases and 2 bases, there was a span of 12 bases. The CDR3 region has the DNA TGCGCCAGCAGTGTAAGCGGAGAGACCTACGAGCAGTACTTC. Encoded protein: CASSVSGETYEQYF.

The chain is built from TRBV2 and TRBJ1-2; 9 nucleotides line up with TRBD1. Looked up from germline, CDR1 is SNHLY and CDR2 is FYNNEI. Losses at the gene ends were 6 bases for V and 3 bases for J; bases not matched to a gene: 5. This CDR3 has 14 residues. For the CDR3, the DNA is TGTGCCAGCAGAACAGGGGGCGTCGACTATGGCTACACCTTC. Translated, it gives CASRTGGVDYGYTF.

This clone occurred a few times. J is TRBJ1-2 and V is TRBV19, with 9 nucleotides matching TRBD1. V lost 5 bases to trimming and J lost 2 bases; unmatched junction nucleotides: 3. The CDR3 length is 14 residues. Looked up from germline, CDR1 is LNHDA and CDR2 is SQIVND (reference sequence). This CDR3 is CASSVQGANYGYTF. CDR3 coding DNA: TGTGCCAGTAGTGTACAGGGGGCCAACTATGGCTACACCTTC.

The rearrangement uses TRBV29-1 and TRBJ1-1; D gene uncertain. Germline lookup yields CDR1 SQVTM and CDR2 ANQGSEA. Deletions cut 6 bases from V and 0 bases from J, with 11 bases between. The CDR3 runs to 13 residues. The CDR3: CSVRGRMNTEAFF. The CDR3 bases are TGCAGCGTGAGAGGCAGGATGAACACTGAAGCTTTCTTT.

This chain connects TRBV6-5 to TRBJ2-5, with 11 positions matching TRBD1. This CDR3 has 13 amino acids. Germline-derived CDR1 and CDR2 are MNHEY and SVGAGI. V shed 4 bases and J 5 bases; nucleotides not matched to a gene: 0. The CDR3 region has the DNA TGTGCCAGCAGTTGGGACAGGGGGGAGACCCAGTACTTC. It is translated as CASSWDRGETQYF.

This clone was seen a handful of times. This chain links TRBV14 with TRBJ2-3; D unclear. Germline V gene data show CDR1 as SGHDN and CDR2 as FVKESK. Trimming took off 0 bases at V and 4 bases at J, with 11 bases between the two ends. The CDR3 contains 15 residues. The CDR3 sequence is CASSQEMRRADTQYF. As DNA, the CDR3 is TGTGCCAGCAGCCAAGAAATGAGGCGCGCAGATACGCAGTATTTT.

V usage is TRBV19 and J usage is TRBJ2-3, with a possible D match to TRBD2 (5 bases). With 3 bases removed from V and 1 base from J, the gap between germline ends came to 11 bases. CDR1 is LNHDA and CDR2 is SQIVND in the germline V gene (reference sequence). This CDR3 contains 15 residues. CDR3 DNA sequence: TGTGCCAGTAGTATGGGCGGACTTGGCACAGATACGCAGTATTTT. Its translation is CASSMGGLGTDTQYF.

The CDR3 sequence: CASSLNRAAGGYTF. Here the CDR3 DNA reads TGTGCCAGCAGTTTGAATCGGGCTGCGGGGGGCTACACCTTC. This chain connects TRBV27 to TRBJ1-2; D ambiguous. The germline V and J ends were trimmed by 3 bases and 8 bases, with 16 bases remaining between them. Looked up from germline, CDR1 is MNHEY and CDR2 is SMNVEV (reference sequence). The CDR3 spans 14 residues.

The CDR3 coding sequence is TGCGCCAGCAGCCAAGCAGGGGACGGTGGCTATGGCTACACCTTC. Its protein product is CASSQAGDGGYGYTF. J is TRBJ1-2 and V is TRBV4-1, with D perhaps matching TRBD1 (6 bases). Trimming left V 1 base short and J 4 bases short, with 13 bases between. This CDR3 has 15 amino acids. Per the germline V gene, CDR1 is MGHRA and CDR2 is YSYEKL.

In its sample, this clone was seen a few times. The rearrangement uses TRBV5-1 and TRBJ2-3; 10 bases agree with TRBD2. The CDR3 has 18 amino acids. The ends lost 0 bases at V and 6 bases at J; junction bases unmatched: 13. CDR1 is SGHRS, CDR2 YFSETQ, per germline. CDR3 protein: CASSLARGLAALDDTQYF. In DNA, the CDR3 is TGCGCCAGCAGCTTGGCCCGCGGACTAGCGGCCCTCGACGATACGCAGTATTTT.

The chain recombines TRBV15 with TRBJ1-5; D gene ambiguous. Trimming shortened V by 9 bases and J by 2 bases, and 14 bases separated the two germline ends. Germline V CDR1 and CDR2: LNHNV, YYDKDF (reference sequence). The CDR3 length is 14 residues. The CDR3, as DNA: TGTGCCACTGGGCCAGGTGACGGCAATCAGCCCCAGCATTTT. Translating it yields CATGPGDGNQPQHF.

This chain joins TRBV13 and TRBJ1-2; 10 bases fit TRBD1. From germline, CDR1 is PRHDT and CDR2 FYEKMQ (reference sequence). The CDR3 consists of 12 residues. V lost 8 bases and J lost 5; bases outside the gene matches: 2. The DNA of the CDR3 is TGTGCCAGCGGACAGGGGGGATATGGCTACACCTTC. Protein product: CASGQGGYGYTF.

J is TRBJ2-5 and V is TRBV5-1; tentative D call: TRBD2 (5 bases). The germline gives CDR1 SGHRS, CDR2 YFSETQ. V was pared by 5 bases and J by 3 bases, with 11 bases between. This CDR3 comprises 13 residues. The CDR3 here is CASSRGTEETQYF. CDR3 DNA: TGCGCCAGCAGTCGGGGTACGGAAGAGACCCAGTACTTC.

This clone has a handful of counts. The rearrangement joins TRBV7-2 to TRBJ2-7; D is possibly TRBD1 (6 bases). The V and J ends lost 0 bases and 9 bases respectively, with 27 bases between them. The CDR3 is 18 amino acids. Germline lookup yields CDR1 SGHTA and CDR2 FQGNSA. For the CDR3, the DNA is TGTGCCAGCAGCTTAGCCAGTCGAACAACCGAAAAGGGACATTGGCAGTACTTC. It specifies CASSLASRTTEKGHWQYF.